These 29 T cell receptor beta chains were all obtained from the same sample, sequenced in a study of OX40 agonist ivuxolimab in advanced cancers. Profiled with immunoSEQ multiplex PCR; TCRdb holds only in-frame clones, not every one. The sample has some 60,000 clones; around 93% are singletons. The source was CD4+ or CD8+ T cells sorted from blood, collected in a trial of the OX40 agonist ivuxolimab. Receptors originate from an adult with an advanced solid tumor such as melanoma, head and neck, liver or kidney cancer.

The rearrangement joins TRBV6-5 to TRBJ1-1, with D unresolved. The V and J ends lost 2 bases and 6 bases respectively, with 10 bases between them. This CDR3 contains 13 residues. CDR1 is MNHEY, CDR2 SVGAGI, per germline. The CDR3 sequence: CASSYQAGSEAFF. The DNA of the CDR3 is TGTGCCAGCAGTTACCAGGCAGGCTCTGAAGCTTTCTTT.

This chain joins TRBV4-3 and TRBJ2-3; D is undetermined. With 1 base removed from V and 2 bases from J, the gap between germline ends came to 10 bases. Germline CDR1 LGHNA, CDR2 YSLEER. The CDR3 covers 15 residues. CDR3 in DNA: TGCGCCAGCAGCCAAGGCGGCGGATTCACAGATACGCAGTATTTT. This translates into CASSQGGGFTDTQYF.

The chain employs TRBV14 and TRBJ2-1; the D is unclear. With 0 bases removed from V and 8 bases from J, the gap between germline ends came to 8 bases. Per the germline V gene, CDR1 is SGHDN and CDR2 is FVKESK. This CDR3 is 13 amino acids long. The CDR3 DNA is TGTGCCAGCAGCCAAGATCTGGCTGATGAGCAGTTCTTC. Translating gives CASSQDLADEQFF.

The chain employs TRBV7-6 and TRBJ2-1; 8 nucleotides line up with TRBD1. The germline V gene encodes CDR1 SGHVS and CDR2 FNYEAQ. The CDR3 runs to 14 residues. V trimming: 3 bases; J trimming: 8 bases; junction bases outside the gene matches: 6. The DNA for the CDR3 is TGTGCCAGCAGCTTGGGAAGACAGGGGTATGAGCAGTTCTTC. Its protein is CASSLGRQGYEQFF.

This chain's CDR3 is CASGRGSGTDTQYF. The DNA of the CDR3 is TGTGCCAGTGGAAGGGGGTCTGGCACAGATACGCAGTATTTT. V usage is TRBV7-3 and J usage is TRBJ2-3; maybe TRBD1 (6 bases). Germline CDR1 is SGHTA and CDR2 is FQGTGA. This CDR3 is 14 amino acids long. The ends were cut back, 9 bases at V and 1 base at J, with 14 bases in the middle. The full variable domain, in which reference TRBV7-3 and TRBJ2-3 provide the parts outside the CDR3, is GAGVSQTPSNKVTEKGKYVELRCDPISGHTALYWYRQSLGQGPEFLIYFQGTGAADDSGLPNDRFFAVRPEGSVSTLKIQRTERGDSAVYLCASGRGSGTDTQYFGPGTRLTVL.

The chain couples TRBV28 to TRBJ1-4; D is undetermined. There are 14 residues in the CDR3. V lost 4 bases, J lost 0 bases, and 6 bases lay in between. The germline CDR1 and CDR2 sequences are MDHEN and SYDVKM. CDR3 DNA sequence: TGTGCCAGCAGTTGGACGGCAACTAATGAAAAACTGTTTTTT. This encodes CASSWTATNEKLFF.

This sequence joins TRBV25-1 and TRBJ2-3; weak D call: TRBD1 (6 bases). The length of the CDR3 is 14 residues. Trimming stripped 10 bases from V and 2 bases from J, with 16 bases between. The germline V gene has CDR1 MGHDK and CDR2 SYGVNS. Written as DNA, the CDR3 is TGTGCCAACCCAAGGGGGACGTTCACAGATACGCAGTATTTT. It specifies CANPRGTFTDTQYF.

The chain links TRBV6-1 to TRBJ2-3; 9 bases agree with TRBD1. The V gene end was trimmed by 6 bases and the J gene end by 3 bases; junction bases not matched to a gene: 4. The CDR3 runs 14 residues. CDR1 MNHNS and CDR2 SASEGT come from the germline V gene. CDR3 DNA sequence: TGTGCCAGCAGGACGACAGGGGGGACAGATACGCAGTATTTT. Translation: CASRTTGGTDTQYF.

V is TRBV4-3 and J is TRBJ2-6; D is tentatively TRBD1 or TRBD2 (6 bases each). CDR1 is LGHNA, CDR2 YSLEER, per germline. V shed 1 base and J shed 2 bases, with 15 bases lying between them. The CDR3 length is 18 residues. CDR3 amino acids: CASSQGIGGLAGANVLTF. CDR3 coding DNA: TGCGCCAGCAGCCAAGGTATAGGGGGGTTGGCTGGGGCCAACGTCCTGACTTTC.

The rearrangement links TRBV29-1 to TRBJ2-1; 7 bases align to TRBD1. Trimming cost V 4 bases and J 1 base; bases outside gene matches: 4. In germline, CDR1 is SQVTM, CDR2 ANQGSEA. The CDR3 covers 14 residues. The CDR3 nucleotides are TGCAGCGTTGGACAGGGTGGATCCTACAATGAGCAGTTCTTC. It codes for CSVGQGGSYNEQFF.

This chain uses TRBV2 with TRBJ1-1, with TRBD1 matching 7 bases. V lost 6 bases to trimming and J lost 4 bases; unmatched junction nucleotides: 8. This CDR3 has 14 residues. CDR1 SNHLY and CDR2 FYNNEI come from the germline V gene. The CDR3, as DNA: TGTGCCAGCAGAGACAGGGAGGGCGGCACTGAAGCTTTCTTT. It is translated as CASRDREGGTEAFF.

The gene calls are TRBV14 and TRBJ1-1; no clear D. CDR3 length equals 13 residues. CDR1 and CDR2 from the germline V gene are SGHDN and FVKESK. V was clipped by 0 bases and J by 5 bases, with 7 bases between them. CDR3 bases: TGTGCCAGCAGCCAAGAGTTGGGGACTGAAGCTTTCTTT. This translates into CASSQELGTEAFF.

The V gene is TRBV4-3, the J gene TRBJ2-7, with 9 bases aligning to TRBD1. The germline V gene encodes CDR1 LGHNA and CDR2 YSLEER. J lost 2 bases, V lost 4 bases, and 6 bases had no gene match. The CDR3 loop spans 15 amino acids. The CDR3 spells CASSPEGTGPYEQYF. In DNA, the CDR3 is TGCGCCAGCAGCCCGGAAGGGACAGGGCCCTACGAGCAGTACTTC.

The chain employs TRBV9 and TRBJ1-6; no clear D. V shed 0 bases and J shed 6 bases, with 16 bases lying between them. Per germline, CDR1 SGDLS and CDR2 YYNGEE. The CDR3 runs 17 residues. The CDR3 sequence is CASSVVRRFVCNSPLHF. The CDR3, as DNA: TGTGCCAGCAGCGTAGTCCGCAGGTTCGTTTGTAATTCACCCCTCCACTTT.

V and J are TRBV6-1 and TRBJ1-4; D not resolved. The CDR3 sequence is 14 residues long. V lost 0 bases to trimming and J lost 7 bases, with 9 bases between them. Germline CDR1 is MNHNS and CDR2 is SASEGT. CDR3 loop: CASSEAAQREKLFF. The CDR3 DNA sequence: TGTGCCAGCAGTGAAGCGGCACAGCGTGAAAAACTGTTTTTT.

The chain employs TRBV11-2 and TRBJ2-5; TRBD2 agrees at 9 bases. Germline V CDR1 and CDR2: SGHAT, FQNNGV. Trimming at V came to 0 bases and at J to 4 bases, leaving 6 bases not matched to a gene. This CDR3 has 16 residues. The CDR3: CASSLDLAGTVETQYF. Written as DNA, the CDR3 is TGTGCCAGCAGCTTAGATCTAGCGGGGACCGTAGAGACCCAGTACTTC.

The chain couples TRBV5-1 to TRBJ2-5; no reliable D call. In germline, CDR1 is SGHRS, CDR2 YFSETQ. Trimming pared 2 bases from V and 9 bases from J, leaving 17 bases between. CDR3 size: 14 residues. The CDR3 DNA is TGCGCCAGCAGCTTTCAACCTTCGGCAGAAGCCCAGTACTTC. Its translation is CASSFQPSAEAQYF.

The V and J genes are TRBV6-1 and TRBJ2-7; D unresolved. V was clipped by 4 bases and J by 2 bases, with 12 bases between them. The CDR3 runs 14 residues. The V gene's germline CDR1 is MNHNS and CDR2 SASEGT. DNA for the CDR3: TGTGCCAGCAGTGTCTCAGGCTTAGCCTACGAGCAGTACTTC. Its translation: CASSVSGLAYEQYF.

This chain's CDR3 is CAISESEGGYTF. The CDR3 bases are TGTGCCATCAGTGAGAGTGAGGGGGGCTACACCTTC. This chain joins TRBV10-3 and TRBJ1-2; perhaps TRBD1 as D (5 bases). Germline V gives CDR1 ENHRY, CDR2 SYGVKD. The CDR3 has 12 amino acids. Trimming stripped 2 bases from V and 8 bases from J, with 9 bases between.

In nucleotides, the CDR3 is TGTGCCAGCAGCCAAGAACAGGATAGAGTGCCCCAGCATTTT. Its translation: CASSQEQDRVPQHF. The chain recombines TRBV4-2 with TRBJ1-5; a possible D gene is TRBD1 (5 bases). V lost 0 bases and J 9 bases, leaving 12 bases between the germline ends. This CDR3 is built from 14 residues. The germline CDR1 and CDR2 sequences are LGHNA and YNFKEQ.

The chain combines TRBV5-4 with TRBJ2-7; D gene uncertain. Germline CDR1 and CDR2: SGHNT and YYREEE (reference sequence). The CDR3 covers 14 residues. V was cut by 0 bases and J by 0 bases, with 7 bases left in between. This chain's CDR3 is CASSLGLLSYEQYF. The CDR3 DNA reads as TGTGCCAGCAGCTTGGGGCTCCTCTCCTACGAGCAGTACTTC. Full variable domain (rest looked up from reference TRBV5-4 and TRBJ2-7): ETGVTQSPTHLIKTRGQQVTLRCSSQSGHNTVSWYQQALGQGPQFIFQYYREEENGRGNFPPRFSGLQFPNYSSELNVNALELDDSALYLCASSLGLLSYEQYFGPGTRLTVT.

The chain combines TRBV2 with TRBJ2-3; 7 bases align to TRBD1. Per germline, CDR1 SNHLY and CDR2 FYNNEI. J lost 0 bases, V lost 6 bases, and 3 bases had no gene match. The CDR3 contains 14 residues. The CDR3 sequence: CASRRQGSTDTQYF. The CDR3 nucleotides are TGTGCCAGCAGACGACAGGGCAGCACAGATACGCAGTATTTT. Full variable domain (remainder filled in from reference TRBV2 and TRBJ2-3): EPEVTQTPSHQVTQMGQEVILRCVPISNHLYFYWYRQILGQKVEFLVSFYNNEISEKSEIFDDQFSVERPDGSNFTLKIRSTKLEDSAMYFCASRRQGSTDTQYFGPGTRLTVL.

This chain links TRBV4-3 with TRBJ2-1; 12 bases fit TRBD1. V dropped 4 bases and J dropped 10; count of bases not matched to a gene: 5. Germline loops: CDR1 LGHNA, CDR2 YSLEER. The CDR3 consists of 14 residues. The CDR3 DNA reads TGCGCCAGCAGCCGGGACAGGGGGCTGGGAGAGCAGTTCTTC. It specifies CASSRDRGLGEQFF.

The rearrangement joins TRBV5-4 to TRBJ2-3; D not certain. This CDR3 spans 12 amino acids. The V gene's germline CDR1 is SGHNT and CDR2 YYREEE (reference sequence). The V gene lost 4 bases and the J gene lost 9 bases, with 12 bases spanning the gap. The CDR3 protein is CASSTDRATQYF. CDR3 bases: TGTGCCAGCAGCACGGATAGGGCAACGCAGTATTTT. The full variable domain, rest sourced from reference TRBV5-4 and TRBJ2-3, is ETGVTQSPTHLIKTRGQQVTLRCSSQSGHNTVSWYQQALGQGPQFIFQYYREEENGRGNFPPRFSGLQFPNYSSELNVNALELDDSALYLCASSTDRATQYFGPGTRLTVL.

The rearrangement uses TRBV28 and TRBJ1-5; 12 bases are shared with TRBD1. The J segment lost 0 bases and the V segment lost 5 bases, leaving 5 bases of the junction unmatched. This CDR3 contains 17 residues. The germline gives CDR1 MDHEN, CDR2 SYDVKM. For the CDR3, the DNA is TGTGCCAGCAGTCCCGGGACAGGGGGCAATAGCAATCAGCCCCAGCATTTT. This encodes CASSPGTGGNSNQPQHF. The entire variable domain, with the rest obtained from reference TRBV28 and TRBJ1-5, is as follows: DVKVTQSSRYLVKRTGEKVFLECVQDMDHENMFWYRQDPGLGLRLIYFSYDVKMKEKGDIPEGYSVSREKKERFSLILESASTNQTSMYLCASSPGTGGNSNQPQHFGDGTRLSIL.

V usage is TRBV6-6 and J usage is TRBJ2-5, with D uncertain. V lost 0 bases and J lost 5, with 7 bases in between. The length of the CDR3 is 13 residues. Germline loops: CDR1 MNHNY, CDR2 SVGAGI (reference sequence). CDR3 loop: CASSYSPLETQYF. CDR3 nucleotide sequence: TGTGCCAGCAGTTACTCGCCTTTGGAGACCCAGTACTTC.

The rearrangement joins TRBV7-3 to TRBJ2-7; D perhaps matches TRBD2 (5 bases). Trimming took off 2 bases at V and 3 bases at J, with 8 bases between the two ends. Germline V gives CDR1 SGHTA, CDR2 FQGTGA. The CDR3 consists of 13 residues. The CDR3 coding sequence is TGTGCCAGCAGCTTAGCTAGCAGCTACGAGCAGTACTTC. It yields the protein CASSLASSYEQYF. The full variable domain, completed using reference TRBV7-3 and TRBJ2-7, is GAGVSQTPSNKVTEKGKYVELRCDPISGHTALYWYRQSLGQGPEFLIYFQGTGAADDSGLPNDRFFAVRPEGSVSTLKIQRTERGDSAVYLCASSLASSYEQYFGPGTRLTVT.

The chain uses TRBV21-1 and TRBJ2-5; no check of the table's D call, TRBD1, against the DNA was made. TRBV21-1 has pseudogene status. The CDR3 loop spans 15 amino acids. The CDR3 region has the DNA TGTGCCAGCAGCAGATGGGACAGATTACAAGAGACCCAGTACTTC. Its protein is CASSRWDRLQETQYF.

This chain uses TRBV6-5 with TRBJ1-6; 9 bases align to TRBD1. Germline CDR1 is MNHEY and CDR2 is SVGAGI. V lost 6 bases and J lost 7; bases outside the gene matches: 4. This CDR3 is 14 amino acids long. CDR3 bases: TGTGCCAGCAGGGGACAGGGCTTGAATTCACCCCTCCACTTT. Amino acid sequence: CASRGQGLNSPLHF.